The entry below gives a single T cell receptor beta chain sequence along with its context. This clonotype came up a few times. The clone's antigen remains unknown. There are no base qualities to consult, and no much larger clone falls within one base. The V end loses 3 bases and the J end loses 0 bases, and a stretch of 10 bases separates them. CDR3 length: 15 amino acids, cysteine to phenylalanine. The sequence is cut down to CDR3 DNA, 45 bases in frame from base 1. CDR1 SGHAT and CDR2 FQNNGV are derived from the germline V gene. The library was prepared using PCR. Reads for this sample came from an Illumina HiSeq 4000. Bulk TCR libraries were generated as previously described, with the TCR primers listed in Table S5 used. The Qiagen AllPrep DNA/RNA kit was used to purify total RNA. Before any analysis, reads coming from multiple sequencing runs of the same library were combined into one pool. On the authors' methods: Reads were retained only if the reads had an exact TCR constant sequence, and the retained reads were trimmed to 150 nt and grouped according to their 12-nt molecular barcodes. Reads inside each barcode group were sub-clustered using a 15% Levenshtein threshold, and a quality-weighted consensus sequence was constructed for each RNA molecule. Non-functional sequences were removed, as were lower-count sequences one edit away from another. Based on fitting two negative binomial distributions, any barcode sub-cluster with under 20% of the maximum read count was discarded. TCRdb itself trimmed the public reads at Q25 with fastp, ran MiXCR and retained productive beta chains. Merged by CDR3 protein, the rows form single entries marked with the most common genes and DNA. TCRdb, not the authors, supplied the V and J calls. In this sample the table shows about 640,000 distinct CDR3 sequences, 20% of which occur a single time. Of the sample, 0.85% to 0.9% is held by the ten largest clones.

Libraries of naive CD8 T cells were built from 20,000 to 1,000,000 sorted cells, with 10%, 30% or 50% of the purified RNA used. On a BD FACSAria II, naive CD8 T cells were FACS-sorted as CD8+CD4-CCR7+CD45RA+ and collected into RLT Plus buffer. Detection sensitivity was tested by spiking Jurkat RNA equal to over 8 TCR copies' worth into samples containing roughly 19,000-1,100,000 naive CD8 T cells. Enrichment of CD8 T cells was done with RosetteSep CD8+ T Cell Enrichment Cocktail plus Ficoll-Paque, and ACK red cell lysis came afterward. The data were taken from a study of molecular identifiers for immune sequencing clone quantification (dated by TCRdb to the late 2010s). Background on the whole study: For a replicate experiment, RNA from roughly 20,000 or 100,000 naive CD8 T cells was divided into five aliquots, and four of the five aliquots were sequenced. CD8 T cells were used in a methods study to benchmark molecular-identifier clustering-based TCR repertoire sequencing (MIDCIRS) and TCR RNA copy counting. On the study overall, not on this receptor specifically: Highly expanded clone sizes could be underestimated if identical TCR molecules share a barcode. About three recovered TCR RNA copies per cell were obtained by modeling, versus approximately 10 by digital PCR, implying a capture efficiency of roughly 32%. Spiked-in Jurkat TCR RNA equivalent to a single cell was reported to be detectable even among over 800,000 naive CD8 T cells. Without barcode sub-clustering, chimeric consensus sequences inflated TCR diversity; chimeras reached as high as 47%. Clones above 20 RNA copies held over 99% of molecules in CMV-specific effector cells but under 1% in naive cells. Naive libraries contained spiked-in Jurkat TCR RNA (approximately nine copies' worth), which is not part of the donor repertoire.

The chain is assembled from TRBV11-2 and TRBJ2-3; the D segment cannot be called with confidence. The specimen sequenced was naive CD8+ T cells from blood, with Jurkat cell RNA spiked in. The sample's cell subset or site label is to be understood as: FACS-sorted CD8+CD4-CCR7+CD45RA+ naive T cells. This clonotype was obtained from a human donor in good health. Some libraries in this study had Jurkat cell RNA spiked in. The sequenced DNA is TGTGCCAGCAGCTTCGCAGGTTCAAGCACAGATACGCAGTATTTT. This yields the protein CASSFAGSSTDTQYF.